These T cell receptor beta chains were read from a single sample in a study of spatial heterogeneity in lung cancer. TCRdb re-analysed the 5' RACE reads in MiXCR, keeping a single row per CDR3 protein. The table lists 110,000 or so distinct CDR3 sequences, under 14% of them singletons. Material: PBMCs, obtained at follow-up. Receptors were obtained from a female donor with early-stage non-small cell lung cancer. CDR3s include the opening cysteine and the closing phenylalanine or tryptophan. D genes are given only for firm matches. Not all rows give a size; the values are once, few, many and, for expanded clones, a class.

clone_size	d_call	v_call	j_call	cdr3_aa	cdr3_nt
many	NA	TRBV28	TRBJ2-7	CASSLKGAEQYF	TGTGCCAGCAGTTTAAAAGGGGCCGAGCAGTACTTC
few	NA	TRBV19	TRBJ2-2	CASRVVKVLNTGELFF	TGTGCCAGCCGAGTAGTTAAGGTCCTGAACACCGGGGAGCTGTTTTTT
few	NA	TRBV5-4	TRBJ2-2	CASSLAAGYDTGELFF	TGTGCCAGCAGCTTGGCCGCAGGGTACGACACCGGGGAGCTGTTTTTT
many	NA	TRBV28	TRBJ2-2	CASSLYRSPGELFF	TGTGCCAGCAGTTTATACAGGTCGCCCGGGGAGCTGTTTTTT
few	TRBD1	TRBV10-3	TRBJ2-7	CAISRAGGAGYEQYF	TGTGCCATCAGTCGAGCAGGGGGCGCGGGCTACGAGCAGTACTTC
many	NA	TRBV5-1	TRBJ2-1	CASSLGQEYNEQFF	TGTGCCAGCAGCTTAGGGCAGGAATACAATGAGCAGTTCTTC
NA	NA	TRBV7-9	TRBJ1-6	CASSVVGAYNSPLHF	TGTGCCAGCAGCGTTGTCGGGGCATATAATTCACCCCTCCACTTT
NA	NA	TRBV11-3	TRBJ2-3	CASSSPVQDTDTQYF	TGTGCCAGCAGCTCCCCGGTCCAGGATACAGATACGCAGTATTTT
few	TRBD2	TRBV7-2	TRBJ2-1	CASSLRSSWAGGDNEQFF	TGTGCCAGCAGCTTAAGATCGTCTTGGGCGGGAGGGGACAATGAGCAGTTCTTC
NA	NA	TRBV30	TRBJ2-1	CAWSVRGYNEQFF	TGTGCCTGGAGTGTAAGGGGGTACAATGAGCAGTTCTTC
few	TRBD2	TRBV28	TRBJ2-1	CASSKSGRIDNEQFF	TGTGCCAGCAGCAAAAGCGGGAGAATCGACAATGAGCAGTTCTTC
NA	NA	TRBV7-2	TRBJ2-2	CASSLARAANTGELFF	TGTGCCAGCAGCTTAGCACGGGCAGCCAACACCGGGGAGCTGTTTTTT
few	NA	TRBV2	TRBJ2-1	CASQPWGYNEQFF	TGTGCCAGCCAACCTTGGGGCTACAATGAGCAGTTCTTC
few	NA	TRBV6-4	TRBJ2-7	CASSDTNEQYF	TGTGCCAGCAGTGATACCAACGAGCAGTACTTC
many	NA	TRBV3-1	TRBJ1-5	CASSQAEVQPQHF	TGTGCCAGCAGCCAAGCGGAGGTTCAGCCCCAGCATTTT
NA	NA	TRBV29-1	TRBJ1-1	CSGERQVEGTEAFF	TGCAGCGGGGAGCGTCAGGTAGAGGGAACTGAAGCTTTCTTT
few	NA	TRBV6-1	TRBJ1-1	CASNRQEYTEAFF	TGTGCCAGCAATAGACAGGAGTACACTGAAGCTTTCTTT
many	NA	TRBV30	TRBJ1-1	CAWSVSVTEAFF	TGTGCCTGGAGTGTCTCGGTCACTGAAGCTTTCTTT
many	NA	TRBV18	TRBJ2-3	CASFGSRTDTQYF	TGTGCCAGCTTCGGGAGCCGCACAGATACGCAGTATTTT
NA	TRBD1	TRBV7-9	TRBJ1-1	CASIPTGQGPALVVTEAFF	TGTGCCAGCATCCCGACGGGACAGGGGCCGGCGTTGGTAGTAACTGAAGCTTTCTTT
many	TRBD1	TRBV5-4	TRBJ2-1	CASSLGGTGVNEQFF	TGTGCCAGCAGCTTGGGTGGGACAGGGGTCAATGAGCAGTTCTTC
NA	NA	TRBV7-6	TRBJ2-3	CASSPSNPGLSTDTQYF	TGTGCCAGCAGCCCCTCCAACCCGGGACTTAGCACAGATACGCAGTATTTT
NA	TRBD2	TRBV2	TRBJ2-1	CASSEASGHYNEQFF	TGTGCCAGCAGTGAGGCTAGCGGGCATTACAATGAGCAGTTCTTC
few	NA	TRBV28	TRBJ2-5	CASSLGVQLVAQYF	TGTGCCAGCAGCCTCGGGGTACAGTTGGTCGCCCAGTACTTC
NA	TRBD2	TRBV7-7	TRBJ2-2	CASSLQGLAVGELFF	TGTGCTAGCAGCTTGCAGGGACTAGCTGTCGGGGAGCTGTTTTTT
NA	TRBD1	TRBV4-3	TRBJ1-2	CASSQAWTGGGYGYTF	TGCGCCAGCAGCCAAGCTTGGACAGGGGGCGGCTATGGCTACACCTTC
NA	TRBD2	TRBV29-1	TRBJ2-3	CSVGLAGDSDTQYF	TGCAGCGTGGGACTAGCGGGAGATTCAGATACGCAGTATTTT
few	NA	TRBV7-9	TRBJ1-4	CVSSSNTNEKLFF	TGTGTCAGCAGCTCCAACACCAATGAAAAACTGTTTTTT
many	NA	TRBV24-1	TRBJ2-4	CATSIWSARWTKNIQYF	TGTGCCACCAGTATCTGGAGCGCTAGGTGGACCAAAAACATTCAGTACTTC
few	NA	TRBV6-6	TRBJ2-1	CASMGTYEQFF	TGTGCCAGCATGGGTACCTATGAGCAGTTCTTC
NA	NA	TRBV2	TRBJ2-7	CASRDRRTFYEQYF	TGTGCCAGCAGAGACAGGAGAACCTTTTACGAGCAGTACTTC
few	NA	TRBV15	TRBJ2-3	CATSRDGTFGTDTQYF	TGTGCCACCAGCAGAGATGGAACTTTCGGCACAGATACGCAGTATTTT
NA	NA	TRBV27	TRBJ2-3	CASSLASFTDTQYF	TGTGCCAGCAGTCTCGCCTCCTTCACAGATACGCAGTATTTT
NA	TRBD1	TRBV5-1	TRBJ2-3	CASSSLTGASTDTQYF	TGCGCCAGCAGCTCACTGACAGGGGCGAGCACAGATACGCAGTATTTT
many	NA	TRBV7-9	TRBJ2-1	CASSNIIRESYNEQFF	TGTGCCAGCAGCAACATAATACGGGAGAGTTACAATGAGCAGTTCTTC
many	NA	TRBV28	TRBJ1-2	CASSLNNRANYGYTF	TGTGCCAGCAGTTTGAATAATCGGGCTAACTATGGCTACACCTTC
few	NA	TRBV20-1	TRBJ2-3	CSARMASSTDTQYF	TGCAGTGCTAGAATGGCATCTAGCACAGATACGCAGTATTTT
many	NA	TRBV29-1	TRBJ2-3	CSATGTAQDTQYF	TGCAGCGCGACCGGGACCGCTCAAGATACGCAGTATTTT
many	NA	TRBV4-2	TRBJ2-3	CASSQDRAGSNRDTQYF	TGTGCCAGCAGCCAAGATCGCGCAGGTAGTAACCGAGATACGCAGTATTTT
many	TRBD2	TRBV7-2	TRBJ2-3	CASSSLVGLAGDSDTQYF	TGTGCCAGCAGCTCGTTAGTCGGACTAGCGGGAGACTCAGATACGCAGTATTTT
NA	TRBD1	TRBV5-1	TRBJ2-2	CASSYRTGETGELFF	TGCGCCAGCAGCTATCGGACAGGGGAGACCGGGGAGCTGTTTTTT
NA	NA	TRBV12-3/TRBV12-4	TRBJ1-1	CASSPTVRGTEAFF	TGTGCCAGCAGTCCCACAGTTAGAGGGACTGAAGCTTTCTTT
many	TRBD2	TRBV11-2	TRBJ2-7	CASSSLAGGYEQYF	TGTGCCAGCAGCTCCCTAGCGGGAGGCTACGAGCAGTACTTC
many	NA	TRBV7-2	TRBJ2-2	CASSLGSLNTGELFF	TGTGCCAGCAGCTTAGGCAGCCTGAACACCGGGGAGCTGTTTTTT
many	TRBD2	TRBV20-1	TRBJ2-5	CSARDLREAQETQYF	TGCAGTGCTAGAGATCTTCGGGAGGCCCAAGAGACCCAGTACTTC
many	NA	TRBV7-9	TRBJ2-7	CASSLEKYEQYF	TGTGCCAGCAGCTTAGAGAAGTACGAGCAGTACTTC
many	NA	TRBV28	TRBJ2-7	CASSLTSSYEQYF	TGTGCCAGCAGTTTGACGAGTTCCTACGAGCAGTACTTC
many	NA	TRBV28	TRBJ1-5	CASSFHYGKGNQPQHF	TGTGCCAGCAGTTTCCATTACGGGAAGGGGAATCAGCCCCAGCATTTT
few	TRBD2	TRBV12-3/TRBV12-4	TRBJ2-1	CASRPRLADNEQFF	TGTGCCAGCAGACCTAGACTAGCGGACAATGAGCAGTTCTTC
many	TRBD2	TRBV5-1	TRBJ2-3	CASSGSSLAGERMQYF	TGCGCCAGCAGCGGAAGCTCCCTAGCGGGAGAAAGGATGCAGTATTTT
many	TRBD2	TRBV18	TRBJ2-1	CASSRDGAGIHNEQFF	TGTGCCAGCTCACGGGATGGAGCGGGGATACACAATGAGCAGTTCTTC
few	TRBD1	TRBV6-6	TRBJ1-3	CASSPGQGGNTIYF	TGTGCCAGCAGTCCCGGACAGGGGGGAAACACCATATATTTT
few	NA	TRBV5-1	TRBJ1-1	CASSLVPSVGNTEAFF	TGCGCCAGCAGCTTGGTACCCAGTGTGGGGAACACTGAAGCTTTCTTT
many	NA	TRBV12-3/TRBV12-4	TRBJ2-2	CASSPRNSVNTGELFF	TGTGCCAGCAGTCCCCGAAATAGTGTGAACACCGGGGAGCTGTTTTTT
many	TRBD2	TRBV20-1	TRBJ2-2	CSARGEAGDTGELFF	TGCAGTGCCCGGGGGGAGGCTGGAGACACCGGGGAGCTGTTTTTT
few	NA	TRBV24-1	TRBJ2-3	CATGGQTHTDTQYF	TGTGCCACCGGAGGGCAGACTCACACAGATACGCAGTATTTT
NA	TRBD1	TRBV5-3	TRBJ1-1	CARSYGDRGLRLANTEAFF	TGTGCCAGAAGCTACGGGGACAGGGGGCTACGGTTGGCGAACACTGAAGCTTTCTTT
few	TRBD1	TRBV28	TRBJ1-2	CASRPNRGLNYGYTF	TGTGCCAGCAGACCTAACAGGGGTCTTAACTATGGCTACACCTTC
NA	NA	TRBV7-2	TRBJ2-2	CASSRGPTGANTGELFF	TGTGCCAGCAGCCGAGGCCCGACGGGAGCGAACACCGGGGAGCTGTTTTTT